The clone carrying this T cell receptor beta chain has only one observation. The CDR3 consists of 15 residues. V dropped 0 bases and J dropped 3 bases, with 12 bases sitting between them. Germline CDR1 is MNHEY and CDR2 is SVGAGI. Profiling relied on immunoSEQ multiplex PCR, and the TCRdb table lists in-frame clones only, not all of them. The table records fewer than 70,000 clones, around 89% of them present only once. The data originate from a study of T cell changes during pregnancy in multiple sclerosis. This clonotype was sampled from a female donor with multiple sclerosis, enrolled in a pregnancy study. This sequence joins TRBV6-5 and TRBJ2-7, with D uncertain. Specimen: peripheral blood, collected in the first trimester of pregnancy. The CDR3 DNA sequence: TGTGCCAGCAGTTACTCCAGAGACTCCGACTACGAGCAGTACTTC. It encodes CASSYSRDSDYEQYF.